This TCR beta chain came from a study of CD8 T cells in ankylosing spondylitis (dated by TCRdb to the late 2010s). A note on the overall study: T cell receptor beta repertoires were profiled in healthy donors and ankylosing spondylitis patients so that disease-linked TCR variants could be found. The whole study cohort included over 85 healthy donors and roughly 24 ankylosing spondylitis patients. Peripheral blood was sampled, and synovial fluid was additionally collected from ankylosing spondylitis patients.

Sequencing was performed on an Illumina HiSeq 2500. Quantitative 5'-RACE with molecular barcodes was the method used to prepare the TCR beta libraries. The paper's data handling went like this. To identify disease-linked TCR variants, a new computational method was used, one built on a probabilistic model of VDJ rearrangement. TCRdb redid the processing of the public reads, applying fastp at Q25 and MiXCR, and retained in-frame beta chains. Under each unique CDR3 protein, matching rows form one entry showing the most common genes and DNA. The authors' filters were not applied to this entry. For this sample there are roughly 200,000 distinct CDR3 sequences; 9.5% to 15% appear just once. The ten top clones hold more than 15% of the sample. Regarding this clonotype: Its antigen has not been determined. No base-level quality is on record; no much larger clone is a single base apart.

On the study overall, not on this receptor specifically: Some TCR beta motif variants had previously been reported in synovial fluid and blood of reactive arthritis patients, which suggested common disease-initiation mechanisms. A TCR beta motif of several highly homologous amino acid variants appeared characteristic of blood from ankylosing spondylitis patients. The disease-linked clones had a CD8+ phenotype and were found at relatively low frequencies in peripheral blood. According to the report, matched synovial fluid samples from ankylosing spondylitis patients were significantly enriched for the disease-linked clones.

From cysteine to phenylalanine, the CDR3 is 14 amino acids long. The kept DNA is CDR3 alone, 42 bases in frame from the first base. Per the germline V gene, SNHLY is the CDR1 and FYNNEI is the CDR2. The V and J ends are trimmed by 4 bases and 0 bases, leaving 10 bases between them. Sequenced material: blood, either unsorted or a sorted T cell fraction (not recorded which). The chain is assembled from TRBV2 and TRBJ2-7, with the D gene not clear enough to name. The source is a male donor with ankylosing spondylitis or in good health (not recorded which). At the DNA level, the sequence is TGTGCCAGCAGTGGGCGGCGGCTCTCCTACGAGCAGTACTTC. It translates to CASSGRRLSYEQYF.